This T cell receptor (beta chain) was sequenced in a study of cytomegalovirus exposure and HLA in healthy donors. Overall study context: Early release data held tens of millions of unique TCRs from HLA-typed donors. The Caucasian-associated ancestry cluster contained more than 75% of the roughly 400 genotyped donors.

A multiplex PCR was run with 60 Vbeta primers and 13 Jbeta primers. Method: immunoSEQ multiplex PCR; TCRdb's copy keeps in-frame clones and lacks some. The table lists roughly 200,000 clones, 80% to 90% of them singletons. Trimming took 5 bases from V and 2 from J, leaving 13 bases between them. This CDR3 is built from 14 residues. In germline, CDR1 is SGHTA, CDR2 FQGNSA. Study-wide results and limits: In a later analysis, productive TCRs from donors in an Asian-associated ancestry cluster reportedly carried fewer N-insertions than the cohort mean. Some TCR beta chains (roughly 160 of them) were listed as cytomegalovirus-associated.

A note on this clone: Its target is unknown.

The chain has TRBV7-2 and TRBJ2-7; TRBD1 might be the D (6 bases). The source of this sequence is a woman younger than 45 in good health and CMV-seronegative. The source material was PBMCs. The CDR3 sequence: CASSPRRDTYEQYF. The DNA for the CDR3 is TGTGCCAGCAGCCCTCGCCGGGACACCTACGAGCAGTACTTC. Full variable domain (rest looked up from reference TRBV7-2 and TRBJ2-7): GAGVSQSPSNKVTEKGKDVELRCDPISGHTALYWYRQSLGQGLEFLIYFQGNSAPDKSGLPSDRFSAERTGGSVSTLTIQRTQQEDSAVYLCASSPRRDTYEQYFGPGTRLTVT.